A selection of T cell receptor beta chains follows, all from one sample in a study of technical replicates of blood from a handful of donors. The assay was immunoSEQ multiplex PCR, and TCRdb's table has in-frame clones only and misses some. Among roughly 69,000 clones listed, around 90% were seen once. The source material was PBMCs. All receptors come from a human donor in good health. Some clones in this sample may be carry-over from other donors' samples. The CDR3 runs from the conserved cysteine through the conserved F or W. The D gene is left open where the match is weak. Not every row has a clone size; where given, it reads once, few, many or a size class.

j_gene,v_gene,d_gene,abundance,CDR3nt,CDR3aa
TRBJ2-3,TRBV11-3,TRBD2,once,TGTGCCAGCAGCTTAGGGCGGGAGCCCCCAGATACGCAGTATTTT,CASSLGREPPDTQYF
TRBJ2-2,TRBV4-1,TRBD2,-,TGCGCCAGCAGCCAAGATAGGCTAGCGGGGGGCACCGGGGAGCTGTTTTTT,CASSQDRLAGGTGELFF
TRBJ1-2,TRBV7-2,-,many,TGTGCCAGCAGCCAGGCTGGCTTACCCGACTATGGCTACACCTTC,CASSQAGLPDYGYTF
TRBJ2-2,TRBV2,-,few,TGTGCCAGCAGGGGGGACAACCGGAACACCGGGGAGCTGTTTTTT,CASRGDNRNTGELFF
TRBJ1-5,TRBV27,TRBD1,-,TGTGCCAGCAGGGAGGGACAGGGAAGTTTTCAGCCCCAGCATTTT,CASREGQGSFQPQHF
TRBJ2-7,TRBV18,TRBD1,-,TGTGCCAGCTCACGTGGTCGAGACAGGGCTTACTTC,CASSRGRDRAYF
TRBJ2-2,TRBV10-3,TRBD2,-,TGTGCCATCAGGGCGGGACTAGCACTGAACACCGGGGAGCTGTTTTTT,CAIRAGLALNTGELFF
TRBJ2-1,TRBV10-3,TRBD2,-,TGTGCCATCAGTGATGCACTAGCGGGAGCCAATGAGCAGTTCTTC,CAISDALAGANEQFF
TRBJ2-7,TRBV18,-,-,TGTGCCAGCTCACCATCTATATCCAACGAGCAGTACTTC,CASSPSISNEQYF
TRBJ1-5,TRBV7-9,TRBD1,few,TGTGCCAGCAGCCCTACAGGGGGAGAACAGCCCCAGCATTTT,CASSPTGGEQPQHF
TRBJ1-6,TRBV6-1,-,-,TGTGCCAGCAGTGGACAGGCAAGTGGATCACCCCTCCACTTT,CASSGQASGSPLHF
TRBJ2-1,TRBV7-8,TRBD2,-,TGTGCCAGCAGCTTAGATAGCGGGAGGCTCAATGAGCAGTTCTTC,CASSLDSGRLNEQFF
TRBJ1-3,TRBV19,-,-,TGTGCCAGTAGTTCAGGGGCAGCGGGAAACACCATATATTTT,CASSSGAAGNTIYF
TRBJ1-5,TRBV27,-,few,TGTGCCAGCAGTTCAGGCTACTCAAGCAATCAGCCCCAGCATTTT,CASSSGYSSNQPQHF
TRBJ2-1,TRBV7-9,TRBD1,few,TGTGCCAGCAGCTTCCCGGGACAGGGCGGGAATGAGCAGTTCTTC,CASSFPGQGGNEQFF
TRBJ2-3,TRBV5-4,-,-,TGTGCCAGCAGCCTGGAAGCGGGTAGCACAGATACGCAGTATTTT,CASSLEAGSTDTQYF
TRBJ2-7,TRBV6-6,-,-,TGTGCCAGCAGGGCCGGCGGGGACGAGCAGTACTTC,CASRAGGDEQYF
TRBJ2-5,TRBV5-1,-,-,TGCGCCAGCAGCTTGGGTGATTTCCCGGGGGAGACCCAGTACTTC,CASSLGDFPGETQYF
TRBJ2-3,TRBV30,-,-,TGTGCCGTAATCGGGGGGCTCGGCACAGATACGCAGTATTTT,CAVIGGLGTDTQYF
TRBJ2-1,TRBV5-4,TRBD1,-,TGTGCCAGCAGCCGACCGACAGGGGGCTACAATGAGCAGTTCTTC,CASSRPTGGYNEQFF
TRBJ2-5,TRBV5-6,-,few,TGTGCCAGCAGCTTGGTTACAGCTACGGAGACCCAGTACTTC,CASSLVTATETQYF
TRBJ2-5,TRBV7-9,TRBD2,-,TGTGCCAGCAGCCGGGGGGAGGGTAAGACCCAGTACTTC,CASSRGEGKTQYF
TRBJ1-2,TRBV7-2,-,-,TGTGCCAGCAGCCCAATTAGTGGCGGAATCTATGGCTACACCTTC,CASSPISGGIYGYTF
TRBJ2-7,TRBV6-5,TRBD2,-,TGTGCCAGCAGTCCAACTAGCGGGCCTTCCTACGAGCAGTACTTC,CASSPTSGPSYEQYF
TRBJ1-1,TRBV27,-,few,TGTGCCAGCAGAGCCGGGACAATGAACACTGAAGCTTTCTTT,CASRAGTMNTEAFF
TRBJ1-2,TRBV7-2,TRBD1,-,TGTGCCAGCAGCAAGGCTTACAGGGGGCTCCCTAACTATGGCTACACCTTC,CASSKAYRGLPNYGYTF
TRBJ2-6,TRBV7-2,-,-,TGTGCCAGCAGCTTAGTGGGCCATAGATCTGGGGCCAACGTCCTGACTTTC,CASSLVGHRSGANVLTF
TRBJ2-7,TRBV11-2,TRBD2,-,TGTGCCAGCAGCTTAGCGGGACTACCCGAGCAGTACTTC,CASSLAGLPEQYF
TRBJ1-2,TRBV18,TRBD1,-,TGTGCCAGCTCGATTACAGGGGACTCTAACTATGGCTACACCTTC,CASSITGDSNYGYTF
TRBJ2-7,TRBV13,-,-,TGTGCCAGCAGCCCCCTCCCCTATGCCGGCCAGGCCTACGAGCAGTACTTC,CASSPLPYAGQAYEQYF
TRBJ2-7,TRBV4-3,-,-,TGCGCCAGCAGCCAAGACACGCGGGGTTTATACGAGCAGTACTTC,CASSQDTRGLYEQYF
TRBJ2-6,TRBV5-1,TRBD2,-,TGCGCCAGCAGCGGACTAGCGGGGCCGTCTGGGGCCAACGTCCTGACTTTC,CASSGLAGPSGANVLTF
TRBJ1-1,TRBV18,TRBD1,-,TGTGCCAGCTCAGTAACAGGGGGCGCGGACACTGAAGCTTTCTTT,CASSVTGGADTEAFF
TRBJ2-1,TRBV15,-,-,TGTGCCACCAGCAGAGCGGTTGGCTCCTACAATGAGCAGTTCTTC,CATSRAVGSYNEQFF
TRBJ2-1,TRBV10-1,-,once,TGCGCCAGCCGGAGGAGCTCCTACAATGAGCAGTTCTTC,CASRRSSYNEQFF
TRBJ2-2,TRBV29-1,-,few,TGCAGCGTAGGGTCCCCCGGAGCGGGTACCGGGGAGCTGTTTTTT,CSVGSPGAGTGELFF
TRBJ1-1,TRBV4-2,TRBD1,few,TGTGCCAGCAGCAAGGATACCGGGACAGACGGTTTCTTT,CASSKDTGTDGFF
TRBJ2-1,TRBV12-5,-,once,TGTGCTAGTGTGGGCGCGGGCCTCGGGAATGAGCAGTTCTTC,CASVGAGLGNEQFF
TRBJ1-1,TRBV11-2,-,-,TGTGCCAGCAGCTCCCAAGCTAACACTGAAGCTTTCTTT,CASSSQANTEAFF
TRBJ2-7,TRBV19,TRBD1,-,TGTGCCAGTAGTGACACAGGGGCCGACGAGCAGTACTTC,CASSDTGADEQYF
TRBJ1-5,TRBV19,TRBD1,once,TGTGCCAGTAGTACCCGACAGGGGGGGCAGCCCCAGCATTTT,CASSTRQGGQPQHF
TRBJ1-6,TRBV6-5,-,-,TGTGCCAGCAAATCTCTATTCAATTCACCCCTCCACTTT,CASKSLFNSPLHF
TRBJ2-6,TRBV30,TRBD1,-,TGTGCCTGGAGAGACAGGGGGCTCCAAAGTACTGGGGCCAACGTCCTGACTTTC,CAWRDRGLQSTGANVLTF
TRBJ2-7,TRBV11-2,TRBD1,-,TGTGCCAGCAGCGTCCCCGGGACAGGGGGGAACGAGCAGTACTTC,CASSVPGTGGNEQYF
TRBJ1-4,TRBV28,-,few,TGTGCCAGCAGAATTGGGGGCGCAGACGAAAAACTGTTTTTT,CASRIGGADEKLFF
TRBJ2-7,TRBV19,TRBD2,-,TGTGCCAGTAGTTATCTGGGCGGGAGGGCCGCCTACGAGCAGTACTTC,CASSYLGGRAAYEQYF
TRBJ1-5,TRBV21-1,-,-,TGTGCCAGCAGTCGACCCCCGGGGGGAAGGTGGCATCAGCCCCAGCATTTT,CASSRPPGGRWHQPQHF
TRBJ2-7,TRBV9,TRBD2,-,TGTGCCAGCAGCGTGGCCCCCCCAACTAGCGGGGAGACGAGCTCCTACGAGCAGTACTTC,CASSVAPPTSGETSSYEQYF
TRBJ2-3,TRBV7-8,-,-,TGTGCCAGCCGGGGTTCGCAGCGGGCCACAGATACGCAGTATTTT,CASRGSQRATDTQYF
TRBJ2-5,TRBV27,-,-,TGTGCCAGCAGTCCGAGAGATCAAGAGACCCAGTACTTC,CASSPRDQETQYF
TRBJ2-5,TRBV6-1,-,-,TGTGCCAGCAGTGAAGGATGGGGCCAGGAGGGGACCCAGTACTTC,CASSEGWGQEGTQYF
TRBJ2-7,TRBV30,TRBD1,once,TGTGCCTGGGGTCTACAGGGGGCATACGGGCAGTACTTC,CAWGLQGAYGQYF
TRBJ1-2,TRBV30,-,-,TGTGCCTGGAATCTTAACTATGGCTACACCTTC,CAWNLNYGYTF
TRBJ1-5,TRBV6-1,-,-,TGTGCCAGCACCGGCGGGTGGGCCCAGCATTTT,CASTGGWAQHF
TRBJ2-1,TRBV4-1,-,medium-sized,TGCGCCAGCAGCCAAGTGGGGGGTCGAACTTCGAATGAGCAGTTCTTC,CASSQVGGRTSNEQFF
TRBJ2-1,TRBV18,-,-,TGTGCCAGCTCACCGGTCCCGGGGAGCTACAATGAGCAGTTCTTC,CASSPVPGSYNEQFF